Following are 3 T cell receptor beta chains from one sample sequenced in a study of blood T cell repertoires in COVID-19. Sequencing was performed with immunoSEQ multiplex PCR; in TCRdb, only in-frame clones are kept and a portion is missing. The sample holds approximately 140,000 clones, about 85% seen once. Sequencing was done on a sample of peripheral blood. The receptor set was obtained from a woman aged 40 to 50 with active or convalescent COVID-19.

This clone was seen only once. The chain employs TRBV7-2 and TRBJ1-6; D unresolved. CDR1 SGHTA and CDR2 FQGNSA come from the germline V gene. This CDR3 is 14 amino acids long. V lost 0 bases and J 9 bases, leaving 9 bases between the germline ends. CDR3 sequence: CASSLAGRTSPLHF. The CDR3 coding sequence is TGTGCCAGCAGCTTAGCGGGCCGCACTTCACCCCTCCACTTT.

This clone was found a few times. This chain connects TRBV2 to TRBJ1-3, with D tentatively TRBD1 (6 bases). With 9 bases removed from V and 0 bases from J, the gap between germline ends came to 24 bases. Germline loops: CDR1 SNHLY, CDR2 FYNNEI. The CDR3 has 18 amino acids. The CDR3 protein is CASPEDRDKLSSGNTIYF. Here the CDR3 DNA reads TGTGCCAGTCCCGAAGACCGGGACAAGCTCTCCTCTGGAAACACCATATATTTT. Looking up the rest from reference TRBV2 and TRBJ1-3 gives the full variable domain: EPEVTQTPSHQVTQMGQEVILRCVPISNHLYFYWYRQILGQKVEFLVSFYNNEISEKSEIFDDQFSVERPDGSNFTLKIRSTKLEDSAMYFCASPEDRDKLSSGNTIYFGEGSWLTVV.

The chain has TRBV29-1 and TRBJ1-1, with 10 bases that match TRBD1. The CDR3 totals 13 residues. The germline CDR1 and CDR2 sequences are SQVTM and ANQGSEA. Trimming removed 6 bases from V and 3 bases from J; junction bases left unmatched: 4. The CDR3 protein is CSVTGTGDTEAFF. The CDR3 coding sequence is TGCAGCGTAACCGGGACAGGGGACACTGAAGCTTTCTTT.